This T cell receptor beta chain was found in a study of T cells in localized non-small cell lung cancer. Assay: immunoSEQ multiplex PCR; the TCRdb copy retains only in-frame clones and omits some. The sample holds several thousand clones, under 95% seen once. This clone was found a few times. Trimming took off 2 bases at V and 4 bases at J, with 11 bases between the two ends. The CDR3 loop spans 15 amino acids. Germline lookup yields CDR1 SGHAT and CDR2 FQNNGV. V is TRBV11-2 and J is TRBJ2-2; possible D gene TRBD2, 5 bases. This sequence originates from a male donor older than 55 with stage II lung adenocarcinoma. The specimen was peripheral blood mononuclear cells, collected before any cancer treatment. CDR3 bases: TGTGCCAGCAGCTTACTCCCCGGGGTCACCGGGGAGCTGTTTTTT. This translates into CASSLLPGVTGELFF.